This T cell receptor beta chain appears in the sequencing data of a study of blood T cell repertoires in COVID-19. Germline loops: CDR1 SGHRS, CDR2 YFSETQ. V lost 4 bases to trimming and J lost 0 bases, with 14 bases between them. CDR3 length equals 16 residues. Clones were read by immunoSEQ multiplex PCR, and TCRdb kept only the in-frame ones, dropping some. The sample consists of about 190,000 clones, about 86% of them appearing once. This chain connects TRBV5-1 to TRBJ1-5; tentative D call: TRBD1 (5 bases). The source is a woman in her 40s in a cohort exposed to, infected with or recovered from COVID-19 (not recorded which). Specimen: PBMCs or T cells enriched from blood (not recorded which). The CDR3 loop reads CASSPGGGASNQPQHF. The CDR3, as DNA: TGCGCCAGCAGCCCAGGAGGAGGGGCTAGCAATCAGCCCCAGCATTTT.